One sample yielded the 8 T cell receptor beta chains listed below, sequenced in a study of a mutant IDH1 vaccine in newly diagnosed glioma. Noted time point: week 47, end of study. Doses of 300 ug of mutant IDH1 20-mer peptide were given with topical imiquimod. The antigens of these receptors remain unknown. Sequencing was performed with immunoSEQ multiplex PCR; in TCRdb, only in-frame clones are kept and a portion is missing. The sample consists of tens of thousands of clones, around 60% of them appearing once. The source was peripheral blood mononuclear cells (PBMCs), collected from a glioma patient whose treatment included an IDH1 peptide vaccine. The receptors come from a man aged 35 to 55 with glioma. Some clones in this sample may be carry-over from other donors' samples.

This sequence joins TRBV11-3 and TRBJ1-1; D gene uncertain. CDR1 and CDR2 (germline): SGHNT, YENEEA. This CDR3 has 13 residues. The germline V and J ends were trimmed by 1 base and 4 bases, with 7 bases remaining between them. The CDR3 here is CASSLVQSTEAFF. In nucleotides, the CDR3 is TGTGCCAGCAGCTTAGTACAATCCACTGAAGCTTTCTTT.

The chain recombines TRBV18 with TRBJ2-7; TRBD2 agrees at 9 bases. The CDR3 is 14 amino acids. With 4 bases clipped from V and 3 bases from J, the junction kept 4 bases outside the gene matches. Germline V lookup: CDR1 KGHSH, CDR2 LQKENI. CDR3 loop: CASSLSGGFYEQYF. In DNA, the CDR3 is TGTGCCAGCTCACTTAGCGGGGGCTTCTACGAGCAGTACTTC.

The V call is TRBV5-1, the J call TRBJ2-7, with TRBD1 as a possible D gene (6 bases). Trimming left V 4 bases short and J 2 bases short, with 31 bases between. CDR3 length: 20 amino acids. Germline values: CDR1 SGHRS, CDR2 YFSETQ. The CDR3 region is CASSRTKTKAGDDNPYEQYF. CDR3 bases: TGCGCCAGCAGCAGGACCAAGACCAAAGCAGGGGACGATAACCCCTACGAGCAGTACTTC. The complete variable domain, with remaining parts taken from reference TRBV5-1 and TRBJ2-7, reads KAGVTQTPRYLIKTRGQQVTLSCSPISGHRSVSWYQQTPGQGLQFLFEYFSETQRNKGNFPGRFSGRQFSNSRSEMNVSTLELGDSALYLCASSRTKTKAGDDNPYEQYFGPGTRLTVT.

This CDR3 reads CASSQVWGANTEAFF. For the CDR3, the DNA is TGCGCCAGCAGCCAAGTTTGGGGGGCGAACACTGAAGCTTTCTTT. This chain uses TRBV4-1 with TRBJ1-1; TRBD1 might be the D (6 bases). V was cut by 1 base and J by 1 base, with 10 bases left in between. The CDR3 length is 15 residues. CDR1 and CDR2 (germline): MGHRA, YSYEKL.

V gene TRBV5-1 combines with J gene TRBJ1-2; maybe TRBD1 (5 bases). The CDR3 consists of 14 residues. The V and J ends lost 4 bases and 3 bases respectively, with 13 bases between them. Germline V gene lookup returns CDR1 SGHRS and CDR2 YFSETQ. The CDR3 bases are TGCGCCAGCAGCCCCCGCCGGGGGGACTATGGCTACACCTTC. It codes for CASSPRRGDYGYTF.

This chain joins TRBV7-9 and TRBJ1-1, with 7 positions matching TRBD1. The germline V gene has CDR1 SEHNR and CDR2 FQNEAQ (reference sequence). The CDR3 is made up of 12 amino acids. Losses at the gene ends were 4 bases for V and 8 bases for J; bases not matched to a gene: 4. CDR3: CASSSQGGEAFF. DNA for the CDR3: TGTGCCAGCAGCTCCCAGGGGGGGGAAGCTTTCTTT.

The V gene is TRBV7-9, the J gene TRBJ2-3; no clear D. V was clipped by 4 bases and J by 1 base, with 6 bases between them. Germline CDR1 and CDR2: SEHNR and FQNEAQ (reference sequence). The CDR3 contains 13 residues. CDR3 sequence reads: CASSSRGTDTQYF. In DNA, the CDR3 is TGTGCCAGCAGCTCACGGGGCACAGATACGCAGTATTTT.

This clone was picked up one time. This rearrangement joins TRBV19 to TRBJ1-6; TRBD1 is a possible D gene (6 bases). V was shortened by 9 bases and J by 7 bases, with 13 bases between the two germline ends. CDR3 length: 13 residues. In germline, CDR1 is LNHDA, CDR2 SQIVND (reference sequence). The CDR3, as DNA: TGTGCCAGCGCCGGACAGCCGAATTCACCCCTCCACTTT. It is translated as CASAGQPNSPLHF.